This is a list of T cell receptor beta chains from one sample in a study of response to subunit inactivated influenza vaccine. TCRdb re-analysed the RT-PCR reads in MiXCR, keeping a single row per CDR3 protein. Here the sample spans approximately 530,000 distinct CDR3 sequences, less than 10% being singletons. Sequencing was performed on PBMCs from blood, taken less than 30 months after vaccination. The receptors originated from a man in his fifties or sixties who received an inactivated influenza vaccine. Both conserved end residues are part of each CDR3. Fields, in order: CDR3 length, J gene, V gene, CDR3 protein.

cdr3_length: 16
j_call: TRBJ2-7
v_call: TRBV20-1
cdr3_aa: CSARVLGTGAYYEQYF

cdr3_length: 15
j_call: TRBJ2-1
v_call: TRBV20-1
cdr3_aa: CSATTTSGVYNEQFF

cdr3_length: 16
j_call: TRBJ2-4
v_call: TRBV20-1
cdr3_aa: CSAPPGDVSQGNIQYF

cdr3_length: 14
j_call: TRBJ1-1
v_call: TRBV12-3/TRBV12-4
cdr3_aa: CASSPGTGGIEAFF

cdr3_length: 16
j_call: TRBJ2-5
v_call: TRBV27
cdr3_aa: CASSSLAGDGLETQYF

cdr3_length: 14
j_call: TRBJ2-3
v_call: TRBV7-9
cdr3_aa: CASSLAGGWDTQYF

cdr3_length: 16
j_call: TRBJ2-3
v_call: TRBV7-9
cdr3_aa: CASAPGQGLRRDTQYF

cdr3_length: 15
j_call: TRBJ1-6
v_call: TRBV5-1
cdr3_aa: CASSPLTGGGSPLHF

cdr3_length: 13
j_call: TRBJ2-3
v_call: TRBV15
cdr3_aa: CATSRAGSDTQYF

cdr3_length: 15
j_call: TRBJ2-6
v_call: TRBV2
cdr3_aa: CASSEIGTGANVLTF

cdr3_length: 15
j_call: TRBJ2-7
v_call: TRBV12-3/TRBV12-4
cdr3_aa: CASSLGGVSSYEQYF

cdr3_length: 15
j_call: TRBJ2-1
v_call: TRBV12-3/TRBV12-4
cdr3_aa: CASSPTGRSYNEQFF

cdr3_length: 15
j_call: TRBJ2-6
v_call: TRBV12-3/TRBV12-4
cdr3_aa: CASVMGGFGANVLTF

cdr3_length: 14
j_call: TRBJ1-5
v_call: TRBV12-3/TRBV12-4
cdr3_aa: CASSYQGLGQPQHF

cdr3_length: 12
j_call: TRBJ1-1
v_call: TRBV20-1
cdr3_aa: CSARGTGLEAFF

cdr3_length: 15
j_call: TRBJ2-7
v_call: TRBV2
cdr3_aa: CASSEGWGAGFEQYF

cdr3_length: 18
j_call: TRBJ2-1
v_call: TRBV6-2/TRBV6-3
cdr3_aa: CASSGETGRMERYNEQFF

cdr3_length: 15
j_call: TRBJ2-7
v_call: TRBV6-5
cdr3_aa: CASSYFHGEAYEQYF

cdr3_length: 13
j_call: TRBJ2-3
v_call: TRBV7-2
cdr3_aa: CASSSYGTDTQYF

cdr3_length: 14
j_call: TRBJ1-6
v_call: TRBV27
cdr3_aa: CASSFGTDNSPLHF

cdr3_length: 15
j_call: TRBJ1-6
v_call: TRBV7-9
cdr3_aa: CASSLDVRANSPLHF

cdr3_length: 14
j_call: TRBJ2-7
v_call: TRBV20-1
cdr3_aa: CSASGGPLVGEQYF

cdr3_length: 13
j_call: TRBJ2-2
v_call: TRBV15
cdr3_aa: CATSQGNTGELFF